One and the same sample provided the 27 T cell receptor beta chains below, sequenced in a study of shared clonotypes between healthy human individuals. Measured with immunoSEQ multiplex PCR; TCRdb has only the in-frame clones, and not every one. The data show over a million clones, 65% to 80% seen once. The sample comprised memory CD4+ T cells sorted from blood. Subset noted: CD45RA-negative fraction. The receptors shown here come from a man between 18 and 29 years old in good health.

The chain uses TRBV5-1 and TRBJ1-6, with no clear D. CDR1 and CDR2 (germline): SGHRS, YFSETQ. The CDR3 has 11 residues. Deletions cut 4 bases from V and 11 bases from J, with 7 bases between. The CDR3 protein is CASSLPAPLHF. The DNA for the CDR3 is TGCGCCAGCAGCCTCCCGGCACCCCTCCACTTT.

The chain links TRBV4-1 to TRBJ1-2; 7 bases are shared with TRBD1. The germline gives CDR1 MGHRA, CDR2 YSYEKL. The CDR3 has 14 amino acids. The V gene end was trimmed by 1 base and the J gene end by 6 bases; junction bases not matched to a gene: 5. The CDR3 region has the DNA TGCGCCAGCAGCCAAGTTGCCAGGGGGGATGGCTACACCTTC. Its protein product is CASSQVARGDGYTF.

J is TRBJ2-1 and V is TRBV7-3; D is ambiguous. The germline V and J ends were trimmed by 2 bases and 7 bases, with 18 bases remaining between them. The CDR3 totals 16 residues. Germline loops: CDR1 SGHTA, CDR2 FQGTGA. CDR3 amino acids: CASSLFGREITNEQFF. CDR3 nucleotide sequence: TGTGCCAGCAGCTTATTCGGCCGCGAAATTACGAATGAGCAGTTCTTC.

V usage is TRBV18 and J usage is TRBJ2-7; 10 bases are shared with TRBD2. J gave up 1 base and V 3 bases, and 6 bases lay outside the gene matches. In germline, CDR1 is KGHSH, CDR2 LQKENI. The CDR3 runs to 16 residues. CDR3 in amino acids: CASSPKSSGGSYEQYF. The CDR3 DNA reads TGTGCCAGCTCACCCAAATCTAGCGGGGGATCCTACGAGCAGTACTTC.

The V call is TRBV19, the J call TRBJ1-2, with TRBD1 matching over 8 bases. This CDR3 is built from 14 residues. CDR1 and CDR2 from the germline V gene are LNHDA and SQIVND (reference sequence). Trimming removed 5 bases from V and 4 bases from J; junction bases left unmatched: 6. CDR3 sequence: CASSSGQGFYGYTF. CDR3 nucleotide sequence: TGTGCCAGTAGTTCCGGACAGGGCTTCTATGGCTACACCTTC.

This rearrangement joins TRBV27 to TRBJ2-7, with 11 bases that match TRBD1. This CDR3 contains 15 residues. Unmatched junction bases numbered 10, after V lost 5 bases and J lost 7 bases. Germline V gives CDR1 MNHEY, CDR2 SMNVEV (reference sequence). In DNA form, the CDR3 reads TGTGCCAGCAGTCCGGACAGGGGGCAGGGGTGGGAGCAGTACTTC. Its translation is CASSPDRGQGWEQYF.

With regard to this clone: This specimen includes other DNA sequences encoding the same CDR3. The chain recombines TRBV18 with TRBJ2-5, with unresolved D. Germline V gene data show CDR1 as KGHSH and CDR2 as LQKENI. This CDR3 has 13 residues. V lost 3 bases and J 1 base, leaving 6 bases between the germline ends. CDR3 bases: TGTGCCAGCTCACCGCCTCCCCAAGAGACCCAGTACTTC. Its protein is CASSPPPQETQYF.

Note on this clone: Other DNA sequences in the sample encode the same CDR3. The CDR3 DNA is TGTGCCAGCAGTGAACTGGGAACCGGGGAGCTGTTTTTT. It codes for CASSELGTGELFF. J is TRBJ2-2 and V is TRBV2; the D is unclear. V lost 2 bases and J lost 5, with 6 bases in between. Germline V lookup: CDR1 SNHLY, CDR2 FYNNEI. The CDR3 loop spans 13 amino acids.

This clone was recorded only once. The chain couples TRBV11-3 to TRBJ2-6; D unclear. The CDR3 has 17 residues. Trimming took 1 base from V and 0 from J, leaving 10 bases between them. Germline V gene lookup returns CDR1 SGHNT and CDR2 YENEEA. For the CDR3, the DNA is TGTGCCAGCAGCTTAGGAACTTCCAACTCTGGGGCCAACGTCCTGACTTTC. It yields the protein CASSLGTSNSGANVLTF.

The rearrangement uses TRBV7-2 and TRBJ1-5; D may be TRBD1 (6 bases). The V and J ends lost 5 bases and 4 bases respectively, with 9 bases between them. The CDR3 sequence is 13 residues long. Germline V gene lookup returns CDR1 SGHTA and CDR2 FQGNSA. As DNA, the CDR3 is TGTGCCAGCAGCCCGACAGGTAATCAGCCCCAGCATTTT. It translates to CASSPTGNQPQHF.

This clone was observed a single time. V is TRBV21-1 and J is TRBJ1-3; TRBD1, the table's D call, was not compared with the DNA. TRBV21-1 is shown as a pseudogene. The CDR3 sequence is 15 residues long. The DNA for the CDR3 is TGTGCCAGCAGTCACAGGGAACTCTCTGGAAACACCATATATTTT. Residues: CASSHRELSGNTIYF.

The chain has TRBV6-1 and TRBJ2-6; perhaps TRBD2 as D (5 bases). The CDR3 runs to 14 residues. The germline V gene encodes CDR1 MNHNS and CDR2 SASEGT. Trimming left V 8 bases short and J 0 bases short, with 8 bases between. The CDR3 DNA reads TGTGCCAGCGTCCGGGGCTCTGGGGCCAACGTCCTGACTTTC. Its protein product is CASVRGSGANVLTF.

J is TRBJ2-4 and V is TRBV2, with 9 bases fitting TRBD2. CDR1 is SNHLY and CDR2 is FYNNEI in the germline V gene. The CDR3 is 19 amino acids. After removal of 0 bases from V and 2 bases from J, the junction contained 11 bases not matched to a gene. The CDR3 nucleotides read TGTGCCAGCAGTGAAGCGGGGTCCGGTCTAGCGGGGTCCAAAAACATTCAGTACTTC. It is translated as CASSEAGSGLAGSKNIQYF.

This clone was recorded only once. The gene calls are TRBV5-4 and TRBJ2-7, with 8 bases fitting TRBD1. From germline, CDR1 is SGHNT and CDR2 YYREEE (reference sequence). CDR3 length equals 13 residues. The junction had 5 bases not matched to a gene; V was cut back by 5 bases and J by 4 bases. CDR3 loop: CASRQGAGYEQYF. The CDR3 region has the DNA TGTGCCAGCAGGCAGGGGGCTGGTTACGAGCAGTACTTC. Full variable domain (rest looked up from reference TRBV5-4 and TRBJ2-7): ETGVTQSPTHLIKTRGQQVTLRCSSQSGHNTVSWYQQALGQGPQFIFQYYREEENGRGNFPPRFSGLQFPNYSSELNVNALELDDSALYLCASRQGAGYEQYFGPGTRLTVT.

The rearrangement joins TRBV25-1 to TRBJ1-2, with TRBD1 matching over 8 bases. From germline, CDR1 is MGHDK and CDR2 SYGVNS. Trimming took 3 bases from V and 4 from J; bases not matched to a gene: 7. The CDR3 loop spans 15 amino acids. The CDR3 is CASSDSQGGVYGYTF. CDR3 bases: TGTGCCAGCAGTGATTCACAGGGGGGCGTCTATGGCTACACCTTC.

The CDR3 reads CASSDGRSYGYTF. In nucleotides, the CDR3 is TGTGCCAGCAGCGACGGACGTAGCTATGGCTACACCTTC. The genes are TRBV5-4 and TRBJ1-2; D gene ambiguous. Trimming shortened V by 4 bases and J by 4 bases, and 11 bases separated the two germline ends. This CDR3 has 13 residues. The germline V gene encodes CDR1 SGHNT and CDR2 YYREEE (reference sequence).

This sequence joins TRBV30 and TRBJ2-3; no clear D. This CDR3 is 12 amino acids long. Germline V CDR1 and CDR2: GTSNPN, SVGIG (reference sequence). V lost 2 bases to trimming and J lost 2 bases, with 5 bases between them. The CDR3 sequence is CAWSLNTDTQYF. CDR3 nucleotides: TGTGCCTGGAGTCTTAACACAGATACGCAGTATTTT.

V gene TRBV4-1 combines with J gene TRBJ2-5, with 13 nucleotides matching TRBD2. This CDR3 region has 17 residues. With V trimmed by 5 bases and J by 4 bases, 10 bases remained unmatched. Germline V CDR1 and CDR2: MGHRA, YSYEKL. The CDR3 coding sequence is TGCGCCAGCAGCTCCGCGGCGAGGACTAGCGGGAGAGAGACCCAGTACTTC. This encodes CASSSAARTSGRETQYF.

Here the CDR3 DNA reads TGTGCCAGCAGTTACTCGGCCCCCGGGGAGCTGTTTTTT. Its translation: CASSYSAPGELFF. V usage is TRBV6-6 and J usage is TRBJ2-2; D is uncertain. Trimming pared 0 bases from V and 6 bases from J, leaving 5 bases between. Germline V lookup: CDR1 MNHNY, CDR2 SVGAGI (reference sequence). The length of the CDR3 is 13 residues.

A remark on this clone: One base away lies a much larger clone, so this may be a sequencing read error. This CDR3 is CASSFRGTEAFF. In nucleotides, the CDR3 is TGTGCCAGCAGTTTCAGGGGCACTGAAGCTTTCTTT. The rearrangement links TRBV27 to TRBJ1-1; D may be TRBD1 (6 bases). Germline CDR1 and CDR2: MNHEY and SMNVEV (reference sequence). The length of the CDR3 is 12 residues. V was clipped by 3 bases and J by 4 bases, with 6 bases between them.

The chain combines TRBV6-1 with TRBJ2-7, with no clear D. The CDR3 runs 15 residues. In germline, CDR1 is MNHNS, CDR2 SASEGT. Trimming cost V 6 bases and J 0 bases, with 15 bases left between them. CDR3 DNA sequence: TGTGCCAGCAGCCCGGCTGCTACGGGCTCCTACGAGCAGTACTTC. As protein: CASSPAATGSYEQYF.

CDR3 bases: TGTGCCAGCAGTTACCACAGGGTCATGAACACTGAAGCTTTCTTT. Its protein product is CASSYHRVMNTEAFF. This chain joins TRBV6-5 and TRBJ1-1, with D perhaps matching TRBD1 (6 bases). Germline CDR1 MNHEY, CDR2 SVGAGI. The CDR3 spans 15 residues. V lost 2 bases to trimming and J lost 0 bases, with 10 bases between them.

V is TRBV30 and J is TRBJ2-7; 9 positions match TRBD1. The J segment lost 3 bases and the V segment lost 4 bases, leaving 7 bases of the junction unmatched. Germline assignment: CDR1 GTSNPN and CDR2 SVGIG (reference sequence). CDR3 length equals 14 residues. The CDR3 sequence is CAWTPGTGFYEQYF. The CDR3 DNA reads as TGTGCCTGGACCCCGGGGACAGGGTTCTACGAGCAGTACTTC.

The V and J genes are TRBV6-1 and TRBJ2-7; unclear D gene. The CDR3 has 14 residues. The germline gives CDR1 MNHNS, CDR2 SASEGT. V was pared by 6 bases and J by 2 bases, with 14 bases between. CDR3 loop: CASSTGVDPYEQYF. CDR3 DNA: TGTGCCAGCAGCACCGGAGTAGATCCCTACGAGCAGTACTTC.

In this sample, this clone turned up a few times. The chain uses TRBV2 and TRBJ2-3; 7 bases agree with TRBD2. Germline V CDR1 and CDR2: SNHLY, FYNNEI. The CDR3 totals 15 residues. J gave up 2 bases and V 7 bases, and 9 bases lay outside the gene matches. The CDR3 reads CASKRSSGFTDTQYF. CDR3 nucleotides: TGTGCCAGCAAGCGATCTAGCGGTTTCACAGATACGCAGTATTTT. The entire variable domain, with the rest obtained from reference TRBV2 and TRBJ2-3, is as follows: EPEVTQTPSHQVTQMGQEVILRCVPISNHLYFYWYRQILGQKVEFLVSFYNNEISEKSEIFDDQFSVERPDGSNFTLKIRSTKLEDSAMYFCASKRSSGFTDTQYFGPGTRLTVL.

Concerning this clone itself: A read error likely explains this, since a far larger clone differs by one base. The CDR3 bases are TGTGCCAGCAGCTTAGACACCTCTGGGGCCAACGTCCTGACTTTC. Its translation: CASSLDTSGANVLTF. V usage is TRBV7-9 and J usage is TRBJ2-6; D is unresolved. V lost 1 base, J lost 0 bases, and 4 bases lay in between. From germline, CDR1 is SEHNR and CDR2 FQNEAQ (reference sequence). The CDR3 totals 15 residues.

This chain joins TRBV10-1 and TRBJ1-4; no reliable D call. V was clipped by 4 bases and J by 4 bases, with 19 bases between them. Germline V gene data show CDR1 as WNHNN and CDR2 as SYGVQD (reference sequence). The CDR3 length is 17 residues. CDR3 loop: CASSAQRWYRYNEKLFF. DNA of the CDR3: TGCGCCAGCAGTGCACAAAGATGGTACCGGTATAATGAAAAACTGTTTTTT.